A single TCR beta chain is shown here with its context. Antigen: not known. Both 60 Vbeta primers and 13 Jbeta primers went into the PCR. This table comes from immunoSEQ multiplex PCR, and its TCRdb copy is limited to in-frame clones, with some not included. The table lists 220,000 or so clones, 65% to 75% of them singletons, with 1.8% in the top ten. The data belong to a study of cytomegalovirus exposure and HLA in healthy donors. General study results and limits: Most sequenced TCRs were rare (though some public TCRs occurred in many donors).

The clonotype comes from a woman aged 25 to 39 in good health and CMV-seronegative. Sequenced sample: PBMCs.

The CDR3 here is CASSYGGGASGYTF. The CDR3 DNA follows: TGTGCCAGCAGCTACGGGGGGGGCGCGTCTGGCTACACCTTC. V and J are TRBV11-2 and TRBJ1-2, with D tentatively TRBD1 (6 bases). V lost 4 bases and J 7 bases, leaving 16 bases between the germline ends. CDR3 length equals 14 residues. From germline, CDR1 is SGHAT and CDR2 FQNNGV.